The present T cell receptor (beta chain) was sequenced within a study of blood T cells in healthy people across ages. Study overall: Template switching retrieved approximately one barcoded beta molecule for each two T cells. Findings and caveats of the study: A roughly linear fall in TCR beta diversity per million T cells was seen with increasing age.

As for this clonotype: Its antigen remains unknown.

The individuals who served as donors were healthy Caucasians living in Russia, aged roughly 6 to 95. Each sample provided at least 5.5 micrograms of extracted total RNA. The CDR3 runs to 14 residues. Looked up from germline, CDR1 is SNHLY and CDR2 is FYNNEI. Deletions cut 3 bases from V and 2 bases from J, with 9 bases between. A sample-barcoded 5' primer and a J-beta primer mix were used in a second PCR of roughly 6 to 11 cycles. TCRdb analysed the 5' RACE reads with MiXCR anew, one entry per CDR3 protein. This sample carries 700,000 to 850,000 distinct CDR3 sequences, around 34% of them seen once, and the ten largest clones take 10% to 15%.

The rearrangement uses TRBV2 and TRBJ2-3; D is possibly TRBD1 or TRBD2 (5 bases each). This receptor was obtained from a young man in good health. The specimen was blood. As DNA, the CDR3 is TGTGCCAGCAGTGAGAGGGGACCCACAGATACGCAGTATTTT. It specifies CASSERGPTDTQYF.